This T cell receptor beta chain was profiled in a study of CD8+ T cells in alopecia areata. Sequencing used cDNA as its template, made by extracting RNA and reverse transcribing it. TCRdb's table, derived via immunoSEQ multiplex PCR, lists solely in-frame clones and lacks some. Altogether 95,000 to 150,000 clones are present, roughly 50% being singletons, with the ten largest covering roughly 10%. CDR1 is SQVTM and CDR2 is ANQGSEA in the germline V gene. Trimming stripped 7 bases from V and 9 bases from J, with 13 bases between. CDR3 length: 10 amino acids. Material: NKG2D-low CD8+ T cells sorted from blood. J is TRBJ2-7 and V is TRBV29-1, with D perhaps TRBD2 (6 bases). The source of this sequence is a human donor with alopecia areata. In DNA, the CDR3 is TGCAGCGGACTCGCGGGAATGCAGTACTTC. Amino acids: CSGLAGMQYF.